This TCR beta chain was retrieved from a study of blood T cell repertoires in COVID-19. Overall study: In each case, the material was cDNA or gDNA derived from T cells, B-cell-depleted T cells, or PBMCs.

V was pared by 3 bases and J by 0 bases, with 5 bases of the junction left unmatched. CDR3 length: 15 residues. Germline V gives CDR1 KGHSH, CDR2 LQKENI. Profiled with immunoSEQ multiplex PCR; TCRdb holds only in-frame clones, not every one. Among some 260,000 clones listed, about 88% were seen once. The J gene is TRBJ2-7, the V gene TRBV18, with TRBD1 matching 7 bases. The sequencing input was peripheral blood. This sequence was found in a woman in her thirties or forties who had recovered from COVID-19. The CDR3 loop reads CASSPLGTASYEQYF. The DNA for the CDR3 is TGTGCCAGCTCACCGCTTGGGACAGCCTCCTACGAGCAGTACTTC. The full variable domain, with the rest looked up from reference TRBV18 and TRBJ2-7, is NAGVMQNPRHLVRRRGQEARLRCSPMKGHSHVYWYRQLPEEGLKFMVYLQKENIIDESGMPKERFSAEFPKEGPSILRIQQVVRGDSAAYFCASSPLGTASYEQYFGPGTRLTVT.